This entry features one T cell receptor beta chain sequence. Its antigen is undetermined. Germline V CDR1 and CDR2: SGHTA, FQGNSA. The V end lost 5 bases, the J end lost 10 bases, and 18 bases lay between the germline ends. The CDR3 runs to 14 residues. The data were produced by immunoSEQ multiplex PCR, yet TCRdb's version contains in-frame clones alone and is incomplete. The sample yields some 67,000 clones, around 93% seen once. This entry comes from a study of cytomegalovirus exposure and HLA in healthy donors. General study results and limits: Altogether, some 170 TCR beta chains were recorded as cytomegalovirus-associated.

The clonotype was recovered from a woman aged 18-30 years in good health and CMV-seronegative. The rearrangement links TRBV7-2 to TRBJ2-1, with D possibly matching TRBD2 (7 bases). The sample consisted of PBMCs. CDR3 residues: CASSTSRGAGEQFF. CDR3 DNA sequence: TGTGCCAGCAGCACCTCCCGGGGGGCGGGGGAGCAGTTCTTC. The variable domain in full, completed from reference TRBV7-2 and TRBJ2-1, reads GAGVSQSPSNKVTEKGKDVELRCDPISGHTALYWYRQSLGQGLEFLIYFQGNSAPDKSGLPSDRFSAERTGGSVSTLTIQRTQQEDSAVYLCASSTSRGAGEQFFGPGTRLTVL.